This record looks at one T cell receptor (beta chain) sequence and its context. This sample was taken from a study of blood T cell repertoires in COVID-19. Study context: Material from acute and convalescent COVID-19 was sourced from the United States, Italy and Spain. PBMCs, B-cell-depleted T cells, or T cells provided the cDNA or gDNA that made up the material.

Under the authors' procedure: The authors estimated nucleated cell counts from reference gene primer amplification. TCRdb keeps only in-frame clones here, not all; method: immunoSEQ multiplex PCR. V, J and clone size are taken as reported in that table, and D and trimming were inferred from the DNA itself. The sample comprises more than 95,000 clones, 70% to 90% of which are singletons, and 4.1% rests with the top ten. The germline V gene encodes CDR1 LNHDA and CDR2 SQIVND (reference sequence). Trimming cost V 7 bases and J 4 bases; bases outside gene matches: 12. The CDR3 runs to 15 residues. This clonotype was obtained from a man aged 55 to 69 with acute or convalescent COVID-19. Sequencing was carried out using peripheral blood. This sequence joins TRBV19 and TRBJ2-7; 8 nucleotides match TRBD1. The CDR3: CASKPTGTGGYEQYF. CDR3 nucleotides: TGTGCCAGTAAACCTACCGGAACAGGGGGATACGAGCAGTACTTC. The variable domain in full, completed from reference TRBV19 and TRBJ2-7, reads DGGITQSPKYLFRKEGQNVTLSCEQNLNHDAMYWYRQDPGQGLRLIYYSQIVNDFQKGDIAEGYSVSREKKESFPLTVTSAQKNPTAFYLCASKPTGTGGYEQYFGPGTRLTVT.